Listed below are T cell receptor beta chains from one sample, sequenced in a study of beta chain features in type 1 diabetes. The method was immunoSEQ multiplex PCR; TCRdb's version includes in-frame clones alone and lacks a portion of them. The sample comprises some 700,000 clones, under 15% of which are singletons, and approximately 0.022% rests with the top ten. Sequences were obtained from naive CD4+ T cells from blood. All receptors derive from a man younger than 30 with type 1 diabetes. The CDR3 runs from the conserved cysteine through the conserved F or W. Fields, in order: D gene, clone size, V gene, J gene, CDR3 DNA, CDR3 protein. D genes are given only for firm matches. Clone size is stated in some rows and not others, as once, few, many or a class when expanded.

D: .
size: .
V: TRBV4-1
J: TRBJ2-1
DNA: TGCGCCAGCAGCCAAGATGGGATTAATGAGCAGTTCTTC
CDR3: CASSQDGINEQFF

D: .
size: .
V: TRBV7-4
J: TRBJ2-5
DNA: TGTGCCAGCAGCCAAGAGACCCAGTACTTC
CDR3: CASSQETQYF

D: .
size: .
V: TRBV21-1
J: TRBJ2-7
DNA: TGTGCCAGCAGCCCGGGACAGGCTCGTACCTACGAGCAGTACTTC
CDR3: CASSPGQARTYEQYF

D: .
size: .
V: TRBV5-4
J: TRBJ2-5
DNA: TGTGCCAGCAGCCTTAGGTGGTCGGGAGAGACCCAGTACTTC
CDR3: CASSLRWSGETQYF

D: .
size: .
V: TRBV4-1
J: TRBJ2-7
DNA: TGCGCCAGCAGCCGAGAAAGTTCTGGCGGGCAGGGTGGCTACGAGCAGTACTTC
CDR3: CASSRESSGGQGGYEQYF

D: TRBD2
size: .
V: TRBV11-1
J: TRBJ2-7
DNA: TGTGCCAGCAGCTTGGAGACTAGCGGGGGTTACGAGCAGTACTTC
CDR3: CASSLETSGGYEQYF

D: TRBD1
size: few
V: TRBV18
J: TRBJ1-6
DNA: TGTGCCAGCTCACCAACAGGGACAGCTAATTCACCCCTCCACTTT
CDR3: CASSPTGTANSPLHF

D: TRBD1
size: .
V: TRBV9
J: TRBJ1-2
DNA: TGTGCCAGCTCGCCCCCTACTGGGTCGACAGGGGGCGGTGGCTACACCTTC
CDR3: CASSPPTGSTGGGGYTF

D: .
size: .
V: TRBV5-4
J: TRBJ1-6
DNA: TGTGCCAGCAGCCTTCGGGAGGGTGGGAATTCACCCCTCCACTTT
CDR3: CASSLREGGNSPLHF

D: .
size: .
V: TRBV5-1
J: TRBJ2-2
DNA: TGCGCCAGCAGCTTGGTACCGGGGACCGGGGAGCTGTTTTTT
CDR3: CASSLVPGTGELFF

D: .
size: .
V: TRBV30
J: TRBJ1-2
DNA: TGTGCCTGGAGCAGAACCTCTAACTATGGCTACACCTTC
CDR3: CAWSRTSNYGYTF

D: .
size: few
V: TRBV28
J: TRBJ2-7
DNA: TGTGCCATCAGGGGGGAACCCTACGAGCAGTACTTC
CDR3: CAIRGEPYEQYF

D: .
size: few
V: TRBV5-6
J: TRBJ2-7
DNA: TGTGCCAGCAGCTTGGAGCCCGACGGCTCCTACGAGCAGTACTTC
CDR3: CASSLEPDGSYEQYF

D: .
size: few
V: TRBV25-1
J: TRBJ2-6
DNA: TGTGCCAGCAGTCATGCTGGGGCCAACGTCCTGACTTTC
CDR3: CASSHAGANVLTF